The rows below give T cell receptor beta chains drawn from one sample of a study of response to subunit inactivated influenza vaccine. TCRdb processed the RT-PCR reads anew with MiXCR; each CDR3 protein has one entry. This table holds some 500,000 distinct CDR3 sequences, 15% to 20% found once. This specimen consisted of CD4+ T cells sorted from PBMCs, obtained less than 30 months after vaccination. All receptors derive from a man between 50 and 70 years old who received an inactivated influenza vaccine. Both conserved end residues are part of each CDR3. Each record gives: CDR3 length, J gene, clone size, D gene, V gene, CDR3 DNA, CDR3 protein. The D gene is left open where the match is weak. Clone size is not always given. Where it is, it says once, few, many or a class for expanded clones.

12,TRBJ2-3,many,NA,TRBV14,TGTGCCAGCAGCCCTGACTTGGGTACGCAGTATTTT,CASSPDLGTQYF
12,TRBJ2-5,few,TRBD2,TRBV20-1,TGCAGTGCCCGAGGACTAGCGGAGACCCAGTACTTC,CSARGLAETQYF
12,TRBJ2-7,few,NA,TRBV20-1,TGCAGTGCCCCACTCAGTTCCTACGAGCAGTACTTC,CSAPLSSYEQYF
15,TRBJ2-2,NA,TRBD2,TRBV12-3/TRBV12-4,TGTGCCAGCAGTCGTAGCGGGAGGGATCCCGGGGAGCTGTTTTTT,CASSRSGRDPGELFF
13,TRBJ1-5,NA,NA,TRBV19,TGTGCCAGTAGTATTGGGGGGAGTCAGCCCCAGCATTTT,CASSIGGSQPQHF
15,TRBJ1-1,NA,NA,TRBV2,TGTGCCAGCAGTGTGGGGGAGTTCATGAACACTGAAGCTTTCTTT,CASSVGEFMNTEAFF
14,TRBJ1-5,NA,NA,TRBV12-3/TRBV12-4,TGTGCCAGCAGTTTAAGTCGAAGCAATCAGCCCCAGCATTTT,CASSLSRSNQPQHF
15,TRBJ2-2,many,TRBD1,TRBV7-7,TGTGCTAGCAGCTTAGGGACAGGGGGTCCCGGGGAGCTGTTTTTT,CASSLGTGGPGELFF
15,TRBJ2-3,few,NA,TRBV6-5,TGTGCCAGCAGTTCGGCTTCCTACCGCACAGATACGCAGTATTTT,CASSSASYRTDTQYF
14,TRBJ2-7,NA,TRBD1,TRBV20-1,TGCAGTGCCGTGGACAGGCGCCTCTCCTACGAGCAGTACTTC,CSAVDRRLSYEQYF
15,TRBJ2-7,NA,NA,TRBV5-5,TGTGCCAGCAGCCAAGGGGGAGGGAACTCCTACGAGCAGTACTTC,CASSQGGGNSYEQYF
14,TRBJ2-7,many,NA,TRBV27,TGTGCCAGCAGTTTCCAGGGCCCAACCTACGAGCAGTACTTC,CASSFQGPTYEQYF
15,TRBJ1-2,NA,NA,TRBV7-2,TGTGCCAGCAGGTATCACGGGAAGGATCTTTATGGCTACACCTTC,CASRYHGKDLYGYTF
15,TRBJ1-1,NA,TRBD1,TRBV20-1,TGCAGTGCTAGCGAGGTCCAGGGGGCGAGCACTGAAGCTTTCTTT,CSASEVQGASTEAFF
11,TRBJ2-7,few,NA,TRBV6-2/TRBV6-3,TGTGCCAGCAGCATTACGGGGGAGCAGTACTTC,CASSITGEQYF
17,TRBJ2-1,few,NA,TRBV6-5,TGTGCCAGCAGCCTACTCCGCGGGGCCTTGGGCCACAATGAGCAGTTCTTC,CASSLLRGALGHNEQFF
13,TRBJ2-7,few,NA,TRBV20-1,TGCAGTGCTAGAGATCCTAACTCCTACGAGCAGTACTTC,CSARDPNSYEQYF
14,TRBJ1-5,few,NA,TRBV21-1,TGTGCCAGCAGCAAAGCTGACAGAAATCAGCCCCAGCATTTT,CASSKADRNQPQHF
13,TRBJ2-7,NA,NA,TRBV5-1,TGCGCCAGCAGCTTGACCCAGGGATACGAGCAGTACTTC,CASSLTQGYEQYF
16,TRBJ2-7,few,NA,TRBV28,TGTGCCAGCAGTTTTAATTTCTTATGGAGAAGCTACGAGCAGTACTTC,CASSFNFLWRSYEQYF
13,TRBJ2-3,few,NA,TRBV20-1,TGCAGTGCTAGAGCCCCGGGGCCCGATACGCAGTATTTT,CSARAPGPDTQYF
13,TRBJ1-1,many,NA,TRBV7-2,TGTGCCAGCACAAGAACAAGGAACACTGAAGCTTTCTTT,CASTRTRNTEAFF
16,TRBJ2-3,NA,TRBD1,TRBV7-6,TGTGCCAGCGCGACAGGGAACCCGTGGGTGACAGATACGCAGTATTTT,CASATGNPWVTDTQYF
11,TRBJ2-7,NA,NA,TRBV12-3/TRBV12-4,TGTGCCAGCAGGACAGGATACGAGCAGTACTTC,CASRTGYEQYF
13,TRBJ2-4,few,NA,TRBV29-1,TGCAGCGCGGAGAGCGGGGCCAAAAACATTCAGTACTTC,CSAESGAKNIQYF